One sample yielded the 16 T cell receptor beta chains listed below, sequenced in a study of blood T cell repertoires in COVID-19. Method: immunoSEQ multiplex PCR; TCRdb's copy keeps in-frame clones and lacks some. The profile shows roughly 360,000 clones, 70% to 90% of them singletons. The material sequenced was PBMCs or T cells enriched from blood (not recorded which). The receptors originated from a woman younger than 45 with acute COVID-19.

CDR3 in DNA: TGTGCCACTACCGTGGGACAGACTTATGGCTACACCTTC. As protein: CATTVGQTYGYTF. V usage is TRBV6-5 and J usage is TRBJ1-2; 7 positions match TRBD1. The V gene's germline CDR1 is MNHEY and CDR2 SVGAGI. CDR3 length equals 13 residues. V lost 10 bases to trimming and J lost 5 bases; unmatched junction nucleotides: 10.

The chain recombines TRBV9 with TRBJ2-7; D is possibly TRBD1 (6 bases). The CDR3 contains 12 residues. The V end lost 4 bases, the J end lost 6 bases, and 11 bases lay between the germline ends. Germline V gene data show CDR1 as SGDLS and CDR2 as YYNGEE. The DNA of the CDR3 is TGTGCCAGCAGCCCGGACAGTCTCGAGCAGTACTTC. Its protein product is CASSPDSLEQYF.

The chain links TRBV4-3 to TRBJ2-7; 7 bases are shared with TRBD2. Germline V lookup: CDR1 LGHNA, CDR2 YSLEER. There are 15 residues in the CDR3. V shed 5 bases and J 2 bases; nucleotides not matched to a gene: 9. CDR3 sequence reads: CASSVRSGAAYEQYF. DNA of the CDR3: TGCGCCAGCAGCGTACGGAGCGGGGCCGCCTACGAGCAGTACTTC.

The chain employs TRBV5-8 and TRBJ1-5; D call uncertain. The germline CDR1 and CDR2 sequences are SGHTS and YDEGEE. Trimming took off 4 bases at V and 5 bases at J, with 13 bases between the two ends. CDR3 length: 14 amino acids. For the CDR3, the DNA is TGTGCCAGCAGCCCGGTTATTCGGGATCAGCCCCAGCATTTT. Residues: CASSPVIRDQPQHF.

V usage is TRBV9 and J usage is TRBJ1-1; a weak D match, TRBD1 (5 bases). Germline-derived CDR1 and CDR2 are SGDLS and YYNGEE. The V gene lost 0 bases and the J gene lost 5 bases, with 14 bases spanning the gap. The CDR3 has 15 residues. CDR3 bases: TGTGCCAGCAGCGTAGGGCGAGGGACTCCTACTGAAGCTTTCTTT. This encodes CASSVGRGTPTEAFF.

A single count supports this clone. The V call is TRBV27, the J call TRBJ1-3; TRBD1 is a possible D gene (5 bases). The CDR3 extends over 15 amino acids. The germline gives CDR1 MNHEY, CDR2 SMNVEV (reference sequence). V dropped 5 bases and J dropped 3 bases, with 14 bases sitting between them. The CDR3 bases are TGTGCCAGCAGTCCTCAGGGCACGGGTGGAAACACCATATATTTT. Encoded protein: CASSPQGTGGNTIYF.

The genes are TRBV6-2 or TRBV6-3 and TRBJ2-1; 12 bases align to TRBD2. The CDR3 has 18 residues. The trim removed 2 bases at V and 0 bases at J, leaving 5 bases unmatched. Per germline, CDR1 MNHEY and CDR2 SVGEGT. CDR3 loop: CASSYQLAGGFSYNEQFF. CDR3 in DNA: TGTGCCAGCAGTTACCAACTAGCGGGGGGTTTCTCCTACAATGAGCAGTTCTTC.

The chain combines TRBV4-1 with TRBJ1-2; D perhaps matches TRBD1 (5 bases). This CDR3 contains 12 residues. V lost 1 base, J lost 5 bases, and 5 bases lay in between. Germline V gives CDR1 MGHRA, CDR2 YSYEKL. CDR3 region: CASSQAGYGYTF. In nucleotides, the CDR3 is TGCGCCAGCAGCCAAGCAGGGTATGGCTACACCTTC.

The chain links TRBV12-3 or TRBV12-4 to TRBJ2-1, with D maybe TRBD2 (6 bases). The CDR3 loop spans 12 amino acids. Trimming took 6 bases from V and 7 from J, leaving 10 bases between them. In DNA form, the CDR3 reads TGTGCCAGCAGGACGACTAGTAATGAGCAGTTCTTC. Translated, it gives CASRTTSNEQFF.

The chain couples TRBV7-9 to TRBJ2-7, with 7 bases that match TRBD1. CDR3 length: 15 amino acids. Germline assignment: CDR1 SEHNR and CDR2 FQNEAQ (reference sequence). Trimming removed 4 bases from V and 4 bases from J; junction bases left unmatched: 10. CDR3 region: CASSSSGTEYYEQYF. The CDR3 DNA follows: TGTGCCAGCAGCTCGTCCGGGACAGAGTATTACGAGCAGTACTTC.

The chain has TRBV12-3 or TRBV12-4 and TRBJ2-1, with 7 bases matching TRBD1. The J segment lost 8 bases and the V segment lost 6 bases, leaving 7 bases of the junction unmatched. There are 13 residues in the CDR3. The CDR3 spells CASRPRQGYEQFF. DNA for the CDR3: TGTGCCAGCAGACCACGACAGGGCTATGAGCAGTTCTTC.

The V and J genes are TRBV28 and TRBJ1-5; D gene ambiguous. The CDR3 has 16 amino acids. The germline V gene has CDR1 MDHEN and CDR2 SYDVKM. The V end was cut by 5 bases, the J end by 0 bases, with 14 bases between. The CDR3 reads CASSPQRLDSNQPQHF. CDR3 in DNA: TGTGCCAGCAGTCCTCAAAGATTAGATAGCAATCAGCCCCAGCATTTT.

J is TRBJ2-6 and V is TRBV21-1; the table's D call, TRBD1, was not checked against the DNA. TRBV21-1 is an annotated pseudogene. This CDR3 contains 15 residues. The chain's CDR3 is CASSNPQDGANVLTF. The CDR3 region has the DNA TGTGCCAGCAGCAACCCACAAGATGGGGCCAACGTCCTGACTTTC.

The genes are TRBV19 and TRBJ1-4; D unclear. The CDR3 consists of 13 residues. CDR1 LNHDA and CDR2 SQIVND come from the germline V gene (reference sequence). V was clipped by 3 bases and J by 4 bases, with 6 bases between them. The chain's CDR3 is CASSMRINEKLFF. For the CDR3, the DNA is TGTGCCAGTAGTATGCGGATTAATGAAAAACTGTTTTTT.

The gene calls are TRBV6-2 or TRBV6-3 and TRBJ2-7; D unresolved. CDR1 and CDR2 from the germline V gene are MNHEY and SVGEGT. The CDR3 has 13 amino acids. Between the trimmed V and J ends, which lost 2 bases and 4 bases, there was a span of 9 bases. DNA of the CDR3: TGTGCCAGCAGTTACAGGTTGCGGTACGAGCAGTACTTC. Protein product: CASSYRLRYEQYF.

V and J are TRBV5-8 and TRBJ2-3; 8 positions agree with TRBD1. The CDR3 is 14 residues long. Germline values: CDR1 SGHTS, CDR2 YDEGEE. V shed 5 bases, J shed 1 base, and the junction held 3 bases outside the gene matches. This CDR3 reads CASSPGQGTDTQYF. The CDR3, as DNA: TGTGCCAGCAGTCCGGGACAGGGCACAGATACGCAGTATTTT. Drawing the rest from reference TRBV5-8 and TRBJ2-3, the complete variable domain is EAGVTQSPTHLIKTRGQQATLRCSPISGHTSVYWYQQALGLGLQFLLWYDEGEERNRGNFPPRFSGRQFPNYSSELNVNALELEDSALYLCASSPGQGTDTQYFGPGTRLTVL.